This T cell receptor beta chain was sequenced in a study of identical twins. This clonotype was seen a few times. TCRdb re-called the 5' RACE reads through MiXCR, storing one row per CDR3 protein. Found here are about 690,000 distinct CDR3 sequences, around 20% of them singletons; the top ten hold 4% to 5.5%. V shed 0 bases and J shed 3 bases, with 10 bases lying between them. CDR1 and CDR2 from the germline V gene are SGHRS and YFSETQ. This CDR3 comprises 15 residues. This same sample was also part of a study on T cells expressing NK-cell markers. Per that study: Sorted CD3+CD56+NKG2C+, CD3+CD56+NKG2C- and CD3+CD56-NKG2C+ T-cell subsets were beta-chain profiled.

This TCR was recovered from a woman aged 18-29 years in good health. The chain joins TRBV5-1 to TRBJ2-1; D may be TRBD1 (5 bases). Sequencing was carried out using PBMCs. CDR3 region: CASSLEPGHYNEQFF. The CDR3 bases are TGCGCCAGCAGCTTGGAACCAGGGCACTACAATGAGCAGTTCTTC.